This T cell receptor (delta chain) came from a study of gamma-delta T cells after stem cell transplantation. Concerning this clone: This may be a read error: a much more frequent sequence differs by one nucleotide. The same CDR3 can be traced to other DNA sequences in this sample.

TCRdb re-called clones from the RT-PCR reads using CATT. Among about 2,900 delta-chain clones, approximately 29% were seen once, and the ten largest hold around 25%. The CDR3 sequence is 17 residues long. Germline values: CDR1 GEAIGNYY, CDR2 EKD. Sequenced input: gamma-delta T cells. V and J are TRDV2 and TRDJ1, with 12 positions matching TRDD3. This TCR came from a human donor. It is not recorded whose cells these are; they may come from a transplant donor. CDR3 sequence (DNA): TGCGCCTGTGTCGCTTTACTGGGGGATACTTTCGGCGATAAACTCATCTTT. This translates into CACVALLGDTFGDKLIF.